The 27 T cell receptor beta chains presented below share a single source sample, sequenced in a study of Graves' ophthalmopathy and Graves' hyperthyroidism. Beta-chain TCR CDR3 regions were amplified from RNA transcripts. The library came from an HTBI-primed first-round RT-PCR and a second-round multiplex PCR. TCRdb re-called the multiplex PCR reads through MiXCR, storing one row per CDR3 protein. The sample lists 210,000 or so distinct CDR3 sequences, around 28% seen once, with approximately 8.6% in the top ten. The specimen was peripheral blood. The source is a man aged 50-59 years with Graves' ophthalmopathy.

This clonotype was observed many times. J is TRBJ1-1 and V is TRBV7-9, with 8 bases aligning to TRBD1. V shed 1 base, J shed 6 bases, and the junction held 1 base outside the gene matches. This CDR3 spans 13 amino acids. CDR1 is SEHNR and CDR2 is FQNEAQ in the germline V gene (reference sequence). The DNA of the CDR3 is TGTGCCAGCAGCTTAGGGACAGGGTCTGAAGCTTTCTTT. This translates into CASSLGTGSEAFF.

The chain links TRBV20-1 to TRBJ1-6; maybe TRBD1 (5 bases). The CDR3 totals 11 residues. Germline V gene lookup returns CDR1 DFQATT and CDR2 SNEGSKA (reference sequence). V was shortened by 6 bases and J by 13 bases, with 13 bases between the two germline ends. This chain's CDR3 is CSATDRGPLHF. The CDR3 DNA reads TGCAGTGCAACCGACCGGGGGCCCCTCCACTTT.

The J gene is TRBJ2-4, the V gene TRBV28, with 9 bases lining up with TRBD1. The ends lost 6 bases at V and 5 bases at J; junction bases unmatched: 8. Per germline, CDR1 MDHEN and CDR2 SYDVKM. The CDR3 totals 15 residues. CDR3 coding DNA: TGTGCCAGCAGCCAGGGGACAGGGTCTCAAAACATTCAGTACTTC. This translates into CASSQGTGSQNIQYF.

In DNA form, the CDR3 reads TGTGCCAGCAGTTACCCTGAACGGAGATTGAACACTGAAGCTTTCTTT. This sequence encodes CASSYPERRLNTEAFF. The chain joins TRBV6-2 or TRBV6-3 to TRBJ1-1; no clear D. The CDR3 runs to 16 residues. CDR1 is MNHEY, CDR2 SVGEGT, per germline. Trimming removed 2 bases from V and 0 bases from J, with 13 bases in between.

J is TRBJ2-2 and V is TRBV15, with TRBD2 as a possible D gene (5 bases). Looked up from germline, CDR1 is LNHNV and CDR2 is YYDKDF (reference sequence). The CDR3 is 14 residues long. V lost 4 bases and J lost 6, with 12 bases in between. The CDR3 region has the DNA TGTGCCACCAGCAAAGACTACCCCGCCGGGGAGCTGTTTTTT. It translates to CATSKDYPAGELFF.

This clonotype was counted at least ten times. This rearrangement joins TRBV20-1 to TRBJ2-7; 14 nucleotides agree with TRBD2. The CDR3 runs to 14 residues. CDR1 and CDR2 from the germline V gene are DFQATT and SNEGSKA (reference sequence). The V segment lost 6 bases and the J segment 7 bases; nucleotides outside the gene matches: 8. CDR3 loop: CSAPSTSGRGEQYF. The DNA for the CDR3 is TGCAGTGCACCGTCGACTAGCGGGAGGGGTGAGCAGTACTTC.

This clonotype was detected a few times. The rearrangement joins TRBV6-1 to TRBJ2-5; 7 bases line up with TRBD1. Germline values: CDR1 MNHNS, CDR2 SASEGT. The CDR3 runs 15 residues. Trimming took 4 bases from V and 2 from J; bases not matched to a gene: 7. The DNA of the CDR3 is TGTGCCAGCAGTGGGATAGGGACAGAACAAGAGACCCAGTACTTC. Encoded protein: CASSGIGTEQETQYF.

The chain links TRBV20-1 to TRBJ1-1, with D perhaps TRBD1 (6 bases). The germline CDR1 and CDR2 sequences are DFQATT and SNEGSKA (reference sequence). The length of the CDR3 is 14 residues. V lost 2 bases and J 0 bases, leaving 10 bases between the germline ends. DNA of the CDR3: TGCAGTGCTAGAATACAGGGATTGAACACTGAAGCTTTCTTT. Amino acid sequence: CSARIQGLNTEAFF.

The chain uses TRBV6-2 or TRBV6-3 and TRBJ1-5; D gene unclear. The CDR3 spans 12 residues. Germline loops: CDR1 MNHEY, CDR2 SVGEGT. Trimming stripped 6 bases from V and 7 bases from J, with 10 bases between. The CDR3 reads CASRWSGQPQHF. CDR3 coding DNA: TGTGCCAGCAGATGGTCTGGACAGCCCCAGCATTTT.

The V and J genes are TRBV10-1 and TRBJ2-7; 9 bases agree with TRBD2. Germline CDR1 and CDR2: WNHNN and SYGVQD (reference sequence). J gave up 2 bases and V 3 bases, and 5 bases lay outside the gene matches. The CDR3 is 15 residues long. Here the CDR3 reads CASSDAGTSTYEQYF. The CDR3 DNA is TGCGCCAGCAGTGATGCCGGGACTAGCACCTACGAGCAGTACTTC.

This chain joins TRBV6-1 and TRBJ1-1; 10 positions agree with TRBD1. V lost 7 bases and J lost 2; bases outside the gene matches: 7. Germline V gene lookup returns CDR1 MNHNS and CDR2 SASEGT. The CDR3 has 15 amino acids. CDR3 sequence: CASTYRDRGNTEAFF. The CDR3 DNA sequence: TGTGCCAGCACCTACCGGGACAGGGGCAACACTGAAGCTTTCTTT.

This clonotype was seen at least ten times. The chain is built from TRBV12-3 or TRBV12-4 and TRBJ2-2; TRBD2 matches 11 bases. The CDR3 runs to 14 residues. Trimming removed 10 bases from V and 3 bases from J; junction bases left unmatched: 4. For the CDR3, the DNA is TGTGCCACCGGGACTAGCGGTCACACCGGGGAGCTGTTTTTT. This sequence encodes CATGTSGHTGELFF.

Many counts were recorded for this clonotype. The rearrangement joins TRBV12-3 or TRBV12-4 to TRBJ1-2; D perhaps matches TRBD1 (6 bases). This CDR3 region has 15 residues. V lost 5 bases to trimming and J lost 5 bases, with 18 bases between them. The CDR3 loop is CASSDALTGKYGYTF. Here the CDR3 DNA reads TGTGCCAGCAGTGACGCGCTCACAGGGAAGTATGGCTACACCTTC.

This sequence joins TRBV6-1 and TRBJ2-5, with 8 bases fitting TRBD1. Per germline, CDR1 MNHNS and CDR2 SASEGT. The CDR3 totals 14 residues. Trimming took 8 bases from V and 4 from J; bases not matched to a gene: 9. CDR3 amino acids: CASGADRVRETQYF. CDR3 coding DNA: TGTGCCAGCGGGGCGGACAGGGTTAGAGAGACCCAGTACTTC.

The V and J genes are TRBV28 and TRBJ1-1, with D possibly being TRBD1 (6 bases). Germline V gene sequence: CDR1 MDHEN, CDR2 SYDVKM. CDR3 size: 14 residues. V was pared by 5 bases and J by 7 bases, with 17 bases between. The CDR3 sequence is CASSENRVGVEAFF. The CDR3 DNA follows: TGTGCCAGCAGTGAAAACAGGGTTGGGGTTGAAGCTTTCTTT.

The genes are TRBV11-3 and TRBJ1-1, with a tentative D call TRBD1 (6 bases). V was clipped by 11 bases and J by 3 bases, with 13 bases between them. The CDR3 sequence is 12 residues long. From germline, CDR1 is SGHNT and CDR2 YENEEA. Here the CDR3 DNA reads TGTGCCGCACAGGGAAGGGACACTGAAGCTTTCTTT. Protein: CAAQGRDTEAFF.

This clonotype was recorded many times. J is TRBJ1-2 and V is TRBV3-1; 7 nucleotides agree with TRBD1. V lost 7 bases, J lost 3 bases, and 8 bases stayed unmatched. The CDR3 has 14 amino acids. The V gene's germline CDR1 is LGHDT and CDR2 YNNKEL (reference sequence). CDR3 DNA sequence: TGTGCCAGCACCCTAAGAAGGGGGCACTATGGCTACACCTTC. Translation: CASTLRRGHYGYTF.

The J gene is TRBJ2-7, the V gene TRBV12-3 or TRBV12-4, with TRBD1 as a possible D gene (5 bases). With 5 bases removed from V and 3 bases from J, the gap between germline ends came to 11 bases. The CDR3 is made up of 13 amino acids. In DNA form, the CDR3 reads TGTGCCAGCAGTGCAAGACAGAACTACGAGCAGTACTTC. Translating gives CASSARQNYEQYF.

This clonotype was picked up many times. The chain is built from TRBV3-1 and TRBJ2-7; D not certain. With 0 bases removed from V and 6 bases from J, the gap between germline ends came to 9 bases. This CDR3 contains 13 residues. Germline V lookup: CDR1 LGHDT, CDR2 YNNKEL (reference sequence). The CDR3 sequence is CASSQDLSPEQYF. Here the CDR3 DNA reads TGTGCCAGCAGCCAAGATCTTAGTCCCGAGCAGTACTTC.

This clonotype has a count of ten or more. The DNA for the CDR3 is TGTGCCAGCAGGGCCGGGACAGCTCTCCGCAATCAGCCCCAGCATTTT. This sequence encodes CASRAGTALRNQPQHF. The chain couples TRBV6-5 to TRBJ1-5, with 7 bases fitting TRBD1. The CDR3 totals 16 residues. With V trimmed by 6 bases and J by 2 bases, 10 bases remained unmatched. Germline V gene data show CDR1 as MNHEY and CDR2 as SVGAGI.

The V call is TRBV20-1, the J call TRBJ2-7; maybe TRBD2 (5 bases). Germline loops: CDR1 DFQATT, CDR2 SNEGSKA (reference sequence). The ends were cut back, 1 base at V and 0 bases at J, with 10 bases in the middle. CDR3 length: 14 amino acids. CDR3 residues: CSARGGPASYEQYF. The CDR3, as DNA: TGCAGTGCTAGAGGCGGGCCGGCCTCCTACGAGCAGTACTTC.

The chain joins TRBV20-1 to TRBJ2-5; 8 nucleotides match TRBD1. This CDR3 contains 12 residues. Trimming at V came to 5 bases and at J to 2 bases, leaving 1 base not matched to a gene. Germline V gene data show CDR1 as DFQATT and CDR2 as SNEGSKA (reference sequence). Here the CDR3 reads CSAWTGQETQYF. The CDR3 DNA reads as TGCAGTGCTTGGACAGGGCAAGAGACCCAGTACTTC.

Many counts were recorded for this clonotype. The chain joins TRBV20-1 to TRBJ2-5; the D is unclear. V was cut by 3 bases and J by 5 bases, with 4 bases left in between. The germline gives CDR1 DFQATT, CDR2 SNEGSKA (reference sequence). CDR3 length: 10 residues. This chain's CDR3 is CSASTETQYF. CDR3 nucleotide sequence: TGCAGTGCTAGTACGGAGACCCAGTACTTC.

The J gene is TRBJ2-2, the V gene TRBV24-1, with TRBD1 matching 10 bases. CDR1 is KGHDR, CDR2 SFDVKD, per germline. This CDR3 region has 17 residues. Unmatched junction bases numbered 10, after V lost 4 bases and J lost 6 bases. The CDR3 here is CATSDAPGTGVAGELFF. The CDR3 bases are TGTGCCACCAGTGACGCCCCCGGGACAGGGGTTGCCGGGGAGCTGTTTTTT.

The chain combines TRBV30 with TRBJ1-2; TRBD1 agrees at 9 bases. The CDR3 sequence is 15 residues long. Per the germline V gene, CDR1 is GTSNPN and CDR2 is SVGIG (reference sequence). V trimming: 3 bases; J trimming: 4 bases; junction bases outside the gene matches: 9. CDR3 sequence reads: CAWSLGTGYTYGYTF. DNA for the CDR3: TGTGCCTGGAGCCTCGGGACAGGGTACACCTATGGCTACACCTTC.

The sample holds many counts of this clonotype. CDR3 loop: CASSSPSELTYEQYF. CDR3 nucleotide sequence: TGTGCCAGCAGCTCCCCCAGCGAACTAACCTACGAGCAGTACTTC. The rearrangement links TRBV7-8 to TRBJ2-7; the D is unclear. The length of the CDR3 is 15 residues. CDR1 and CDR2 (germline): SGHVS, FQNEAQ. Trimming left V 4 bases short and J 2 bases short, with 15 bases between.

The chain couples TRBV20-1 to TRBJ1-2; TRBD1 is a possible D gene (5 bases). Germline assignment: CDR1 DFQATT and CDR2 SNEGSKA (reference sequence). CDR3 size: 14 residues. Trimming pared 0 bases from V and 8 bases from J, leaving 16 bases between. Here the CDR3 DNA reads TGCAGTGCTAGAGATTTTAACTGGGGGGACGGCTACACCTTC. Amino acids: CSARDFNWGDGYTF.